The text below deals with one T cell receptor beta chain. PCR was performed using 60 Vbeta and 13 Jbeta primers. Using immunoSEQ multiplex PCR, the repertoire was profiled, and TCRdb retains in-frame clones only, with some absent. The sample lists about 130,000 clones; 65% to 80% were seen once. The CDR3 consists of 12 residues. Trimming shortened V by 5 bases and J by 5 bases, and 10 bases separated the two germline ends. CDR1 is MNHEY, CDR2 SVGAGI, per germline. This sample stems from a study of cytomegalovirus exposure and HLA in healthy donors. Material: PBMCs. The chain employs TRBV6-5 and TRBJ2-7; TRBD2 is a possible D gene (5 bases). This TCR was recovered from a human donor in good health. The CDR3, as DNA: TGTGCCAGCAGTCCCGACTACCACGAGCAGTACTTC. Its protein is CASSPDYHEQYF.